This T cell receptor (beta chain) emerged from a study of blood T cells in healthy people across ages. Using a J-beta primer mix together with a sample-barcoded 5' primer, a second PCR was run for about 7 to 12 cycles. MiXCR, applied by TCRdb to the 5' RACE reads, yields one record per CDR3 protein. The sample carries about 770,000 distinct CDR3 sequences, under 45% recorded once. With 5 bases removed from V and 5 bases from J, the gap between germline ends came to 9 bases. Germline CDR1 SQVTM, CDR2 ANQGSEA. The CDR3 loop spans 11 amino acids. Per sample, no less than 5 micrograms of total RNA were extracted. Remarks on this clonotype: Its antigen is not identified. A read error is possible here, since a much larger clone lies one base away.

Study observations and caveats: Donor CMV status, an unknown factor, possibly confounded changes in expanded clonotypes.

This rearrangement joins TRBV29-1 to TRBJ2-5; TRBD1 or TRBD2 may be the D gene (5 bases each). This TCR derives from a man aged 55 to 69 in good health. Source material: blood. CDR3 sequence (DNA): TGCAGCGTTCAGGGCGGGGAGACCCAGTACTTC. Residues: CSVQGGETQYF.